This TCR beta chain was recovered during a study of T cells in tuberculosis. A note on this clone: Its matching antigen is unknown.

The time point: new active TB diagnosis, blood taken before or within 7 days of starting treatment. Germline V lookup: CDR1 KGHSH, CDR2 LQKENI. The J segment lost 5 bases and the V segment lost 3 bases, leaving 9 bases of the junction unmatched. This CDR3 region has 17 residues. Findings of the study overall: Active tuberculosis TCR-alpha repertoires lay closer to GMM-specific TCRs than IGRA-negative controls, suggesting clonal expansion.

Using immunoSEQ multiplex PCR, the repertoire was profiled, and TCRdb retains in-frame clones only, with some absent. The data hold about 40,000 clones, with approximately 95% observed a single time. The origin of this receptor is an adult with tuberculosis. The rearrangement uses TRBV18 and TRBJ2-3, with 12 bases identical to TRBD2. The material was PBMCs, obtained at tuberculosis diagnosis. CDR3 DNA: TGTGCCAGCTCACCGAGTCTAGCGGGGGGGCCGAGAGATACGCAGTATTTT. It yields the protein CASSPSLAGGPRDTQYF. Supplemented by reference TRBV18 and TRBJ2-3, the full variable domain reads NAGVMQNPRHLVRRRGQEARLRCSPMKGHSHVYWYRQLPEEGLKFMVYLQKENIIDESGMPKERFSAEFPKEGPSILRIQQVVRGDSAAYFCASSPSLAGGPRDTQYFGPGTRLTVL.